This is a list of T cell receptor beta chains from one sample in a study of blood T cell repertoires in COVID-19. The assay was immunoSEQ multiplex PCR, and TCRdb's table has in-frame clones only and misses some. The sample consists of 150,000 to 200,000 clones, 80% to 90% of them appearing once. The material sequenced was peripheral blood. These receptors all come from a man aged 25 to 45 with active or convalescent COVID-19. Each CDR3 is given with its conserved first and last residue. D genes are given only for firm matches. The size field is filled for only some rows; it gives once, few, many or a size class.

>few|NA|TRBV25-1|TRBJ2-2
CASSEQGLTGELFF
TGTGCCAGCAGTGAGCAGGGGCTCACCGGGGAGCTGTTTTTT
>NA|NA|TRBV4-3|TRBJ2-1
CASSQGLASNEQFF
TGCGCCAGCAGCCAAGGGCTAGCGTCCAATGAGCAGTTCTTC
>NA|TRBD2|TRBV4-1|TRBJ2-2
CASSQGSGVTGELFF
TGCGCCAGCAGCCAAGGTAGCGGGGTGACCGGGGAGCTGTTTTTT
>NA|TRBD1|TRBV6-5|TRBJ2-1
CASERTGSYNEQFF
TGTGCCAGCGAACGGACAGGGTCCTACAATGAGCAGTTCTTC
>NA|TRBD1|TRBV13|TRBJ1-6
CASSPEGTVGVSPLHF
TGTGCCAGCAGCCCAGAAGGGACAGTAGGAGTATCACCCCTCCACTTT
>NA|TRBD2|TRBV6-2/TRBV6-3|TRBJ2-1
CASSYSGLAANEQFF
TGTGCCAGCAGTTACTCGGGACTAGCGGCTAATGAGCAGTTCTTC
>NA|NA|TRBV5-1|TRBJ2-2
CASSPDRLLTGELFF
TGCGCCAGCAGTCCCGACAGGTTACTCACCGGGGAGCTGTTTTTT
>NA|NA|TRBV5-1|TRBJ1-2
CASSPGLSQGDGYTF
TGCGCCAGCAGCCCCGGGCTCTCTCAGGGCGATGGCTACACCTTC
>NA|NA|TRBV30|TRBJ1-1
CAWSVSSQGTEAFF
TGTGCCTGGAGTGTCTCTTCTCAGGGCACTGAAGCTTTCTTT
>NA|TRBD1|TRBV7-2|TRBJ1-2
CASSPRQGANYGYTF
TGTGCCAGCAGCCCCCGACAGGGGGCTAACTATGGCTACACCTTC
>NA|NA|TRBV4-1|TRBJ2-5
CASSQEEGRPQETQYF
TGCGCCAGCAGCCAAGAGGAGGGCAGGCCTCAAGAGACCCAGTACTTC
>few|NA|TRBV30|TRBJ1-6
CAWNGLSNSPLHF
TGTGCCTGGAATGGACTGAGTAATTCACCCCTCCACTTT
>NA|NA|TRBV19|TRBJ2-1
CASSTHPASAAKGEQFF
TGTGCCAGTAGTACCCATCCAGCTAGCGCTGCCAAGGGTGAGCAGTTCTTC
>NA|TRBD1|TRBV18|TRBJ1-2
CASSPDRANYGYTF
TGTGCCAGCTCCCCTGACAGGGCAAACTATGGCTACACCTTC